This TCR beta chain appears in the sequencing data of a study of OX40 agonist ivuxolimab in advanced cancers. About the study: A partial response was reached by three patients: one with hepatocellular carcinoma and two with cutaneous melanoma. The study's findings and limits: Clonal expansion was among the lowest in partial responders at 0.1-3.0 mg/kg, especially CD8+. Normalized T-cell clonal expansion was also low in a subset of nonresponders. Relative to CD4+ cells, CD8+ T cells on average had more expanded clones.

Produced via immunoSEQ multiplex PCR; TCRdb's table is partial and in-frame only. The table records more than 65,000 clones, approximately 81% of them present only once. This CDR3 spans 16 amino acids. With 5 bases removed from V and 5 bases from J, the gap between germline ends came to 21 bases. Germline V gene lookup returns CDR1 MDHEN and CDR2 SYDVKM. A word on this clone: Its target is not known.

This chain connects TRBV28 to TRBJ1-2, with D uncertain. The sequencing used CD4+ or CD8+ T cells sorted from blood, collected in a trial of the OX40 agonist ivuxolimab. The receptor was derived from an adult with an advanced solid tumor such as melanoma, head and neck, liver or kidney cancer. In DNA, the CDR3 is TGTGCCAGCAGTCTCGCCCGGGAGCTAAGGTGGTATGGCTACACCTTC. Translating gives CASSLARELRWYGYTF.